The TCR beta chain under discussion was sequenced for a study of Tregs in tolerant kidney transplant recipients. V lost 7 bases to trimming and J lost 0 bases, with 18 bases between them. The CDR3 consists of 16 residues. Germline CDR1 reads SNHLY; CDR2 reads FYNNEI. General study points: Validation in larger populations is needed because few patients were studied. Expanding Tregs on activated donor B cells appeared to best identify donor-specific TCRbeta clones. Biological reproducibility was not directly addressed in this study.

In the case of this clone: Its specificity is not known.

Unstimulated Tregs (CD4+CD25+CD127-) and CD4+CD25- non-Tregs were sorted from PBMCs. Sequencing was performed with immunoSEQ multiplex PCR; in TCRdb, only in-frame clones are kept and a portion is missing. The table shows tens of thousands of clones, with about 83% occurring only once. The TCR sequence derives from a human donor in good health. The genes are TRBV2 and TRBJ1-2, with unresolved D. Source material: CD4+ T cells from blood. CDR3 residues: CASMRWRKTTNYGYTF. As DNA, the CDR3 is TGTGCCAGCATGAGGTGGCGAAAAACTACTAACTATGGCTACACCTTC.